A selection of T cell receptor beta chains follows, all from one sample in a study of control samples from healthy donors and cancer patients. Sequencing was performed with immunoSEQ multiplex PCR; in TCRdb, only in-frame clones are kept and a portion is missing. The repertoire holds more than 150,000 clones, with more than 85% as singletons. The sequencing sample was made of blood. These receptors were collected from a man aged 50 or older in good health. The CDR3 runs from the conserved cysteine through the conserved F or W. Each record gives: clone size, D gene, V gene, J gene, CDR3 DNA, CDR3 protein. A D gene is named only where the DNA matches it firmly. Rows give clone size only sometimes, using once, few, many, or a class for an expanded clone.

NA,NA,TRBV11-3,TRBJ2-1,TGTGCCAGCAGCGCTTACCAGAGCTCCTACAATGAGCAGTTCTTC,CASSAYQSSYNEQFF
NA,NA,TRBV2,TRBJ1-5,TGTGCCAGCAGTGAGGGAGGGCGCAATCAGCCCCAGCATTTT,CASSEGGRNQPQHF
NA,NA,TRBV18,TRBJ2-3,TGTGCCAGCTCAACTAGCACAGATACGCAGTATTTT,CASSTSTDTQYF
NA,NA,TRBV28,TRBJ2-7,TGTGCCAGCAAAAGCCTGGAGCAGTACTTC,CASKSLEQYF
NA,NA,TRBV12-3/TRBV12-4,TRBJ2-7,TGTGCCAGCAGCCTCCGACAGACCTACGAGCAGTACTTC,CASSLRQTYEQYF
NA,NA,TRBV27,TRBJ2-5,TGTGCCAGCAGTTCCGGACATCCTGGGTTAGAGACCCAGTACTTC,CASSSGHPGLETQYF
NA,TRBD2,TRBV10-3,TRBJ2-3,TGTGCCATCAGTGAGTCGATGGGCCGGGGAGGGACAGATACGCAGTATTTT,CAISESMGRGGTDTQYF
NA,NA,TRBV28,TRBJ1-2,TGTGCCAGCAGTTTCGGGAGGAACTATGGCTACACCTTC,CASSFGRNYGYTF
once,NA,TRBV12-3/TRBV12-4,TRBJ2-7,TGTGCCAGCTGCGACGGCTACGAGCAGTACTTC,CASCDGYEQYF
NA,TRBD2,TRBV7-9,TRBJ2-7,TGTGCCAGCAGTTTTAGCGGGAACCACGAGCAGTACTTC,CASSFSGNHEQYF
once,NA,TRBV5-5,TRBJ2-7,TGTGCCAGCAGCTTGGGTGCCGTCCGCACCTACGAGCAGTACTTC,CASSLGAVRTYEQYF
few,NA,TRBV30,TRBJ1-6,TGTGCCTGGAGTGTAGGGAGCTCCTATAATTCACCCCTCCACTTT,CAWSVGSSYNSPLHF
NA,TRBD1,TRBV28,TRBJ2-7,TGTGCCAGCAGGGGGACAGGTGGGGCCTACGAGCAGTACTTC,CASRGTGGAYEQYF
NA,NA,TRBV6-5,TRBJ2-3,TGTGCCAGCAGTTACTCGAGGAGGACAGATACGCAGTATTTT,CASSYSRRTDTQYF
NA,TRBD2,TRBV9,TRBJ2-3,TGTGCCAGCAGCACCCACGGGACTAGCGGGAGGAAGACGGCAGATACGCAGTATTTT,CASSTHGTSGRKTADTQYF
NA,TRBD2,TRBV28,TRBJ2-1,TGTGCCAGCAGTTCCGATTCGGTGGGACTAGCGGGAAGGCATGAGCAGTTCTTC,CASSSDSVGLAGRHEQFF
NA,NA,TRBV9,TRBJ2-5,TGTGCCAGCAGCGTCAGGCATAAGGGGGAAGAGACCCAGTACTTC,CASSVRHKGEETQYF
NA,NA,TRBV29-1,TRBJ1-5,TGCAGCGCATGCCAGGGAAAGGGTCAGCCCCAGCATTTT,CSACQGKGQPQHF
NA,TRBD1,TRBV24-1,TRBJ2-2,TGTGCCACCAGTCGACGTTCCGCACAGGGGGCCACCGGGGAGCTGTTTTTT,CATSRRSAQGATGELFF
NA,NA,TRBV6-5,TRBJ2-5,TGTGCCAGTAGGGAGGCAGGGAGGGAGACCCAGTACTTC,CASREAGRETQYF
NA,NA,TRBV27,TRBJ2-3,TGTGCCAGCAGTCGCCGTCAGGGGTTGAGCACAGATACGCAGTATTTT,CASSRRQGLSTDTQYF
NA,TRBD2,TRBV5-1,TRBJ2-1,TGCGCCAGCAGCTTGGACCCTAGCGGAAACAATGAGCAGTTCTTC,CASSLDPSGNNEQFF
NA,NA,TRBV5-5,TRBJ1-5,TGTGCCAGCAGCTTGCAGGGATGGAGCAATCAGCCCCAGCATTTT,CASSLQGWSNQPQHF
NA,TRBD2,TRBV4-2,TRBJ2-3,TGTGCCAGCAGCCAAGATATGGCTAGCGGGAGTCGAACAGATACGCAGTATTTT,CASSQDMASGSRTDTQYF
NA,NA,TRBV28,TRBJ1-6,TGTGCCAGCAGTTCGGGACTGCGTAATTCACCCCTCCACTTT,CASSSGLRNSPLHF
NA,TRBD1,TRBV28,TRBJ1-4,TGTGCCAGCAGTCGGACAGGAGATAATGAAAAACTGTTTTTT,CASSRTGDNEKLFF
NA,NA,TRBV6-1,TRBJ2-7,TGTGCCAGCAGTGAGAATACTGGGTTCAGGGCCTACGAGCAGTACTTC,CASSENTGFRAYEQYF
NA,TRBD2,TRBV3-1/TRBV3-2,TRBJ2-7,TGTGCCAGCAGCCATTCGGGACTAGGGAACGAGCAGTACTTC,CASSHSGLGNEQYF
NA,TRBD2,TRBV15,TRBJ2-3,TGTGCCACCAGCCTAAGGCGGGAGGCCCGCACAGATACGCAGTATTTT,CATSLRREARTDTQYF
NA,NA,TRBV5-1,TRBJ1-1,TGCGCCAGCAGCTTGGTGGGAGACGGGAACACTGAAGCTTTCTTT,CASSLVGDGNTEAFF
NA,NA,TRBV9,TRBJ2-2,TGTGCCAGCAGCGTAGTCGGCTCCACCGGGGAGCTGTTTTTT,CASSVVGSTGELFF
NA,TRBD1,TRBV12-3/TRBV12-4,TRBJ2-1,TGTGCCAGCAGGCGGACAGGAGAGCAGTTCTTC,CASRRTGEQFF
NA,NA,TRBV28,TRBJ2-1,TGTGCCAGCAGTCCACTAGGAACTCAAAAAAACAATGAGCAGTTCTTC,CASSPLGTQKNNEQFF
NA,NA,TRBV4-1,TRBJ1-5,TGCGCCAGCAGCCAAGAGCAGGGTGGTGCTCAGCCCCAGCATTTT,CASSQEQGGAQPQHF
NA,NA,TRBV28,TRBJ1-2,TGTGCCAGCAGGGCTGACGCAGGCTCCTATGGCTACACCTTC,CASRADAGSYGYTF
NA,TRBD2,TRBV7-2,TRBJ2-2,TGTGCCAGCAGGGCGGGAGGGCCCACCGGGGAGCTGTTTTTT,CASRAGGPTGELFF
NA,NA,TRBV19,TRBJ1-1,TGTGCCAGTAGTCGCGGACAGACCAACACTGAAGCTTTCTTT,CASSRGQTNTEAFF
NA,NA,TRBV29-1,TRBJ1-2,TGCAGCGTTGCCACACTCAGTCGCTCCTATGGCTACACCTTC,CSVATLSRSYGYTF
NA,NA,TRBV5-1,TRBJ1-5,TGCGCCAGCAGCTTAGAGGGGGGGCGTCAGCCCCAGCATTTT,CASSLEGGRQPQHF
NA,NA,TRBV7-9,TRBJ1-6,TGTGCCAGCAGCTTAGGGAGCTCCTATAATTCACCCCTCCACTTT,CASSLGSSYNSPLHF
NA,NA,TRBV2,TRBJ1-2,TGTGCCACTTTCTCCGGAGACTATGGCTACACCTTC,CATFSGDYGYTF
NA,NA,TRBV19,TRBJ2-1,TGTGCCAGTAGCCTCCGGGACCTAGGGGATGAGCAGTTCTTC,CASSLRDLGDEQFF
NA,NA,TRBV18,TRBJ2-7,TGTGCCAGCTCACCACGGGACTCTTCCTACGAGCAGTACTTC,CASSPRDSSYEQYF
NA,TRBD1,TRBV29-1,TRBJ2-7,TGCAGCACAAGGGTGACAGGGTCCGAGCAGTACTTC,CSTRVTGSEQYF
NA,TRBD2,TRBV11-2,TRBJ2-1,TGTGCCAGCAGCTTATTACCGGGACTAGCGGGAGGAGATGAGCAGTTCTTC,CASSLLPGLAGGDEQFF
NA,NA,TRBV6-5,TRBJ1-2,TGTGCCAGCAGTTACTCGACAGGAAGCGGCTATGGCTACACCTTC,CASSYSTGSGYGYTF
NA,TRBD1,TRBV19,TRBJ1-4,TGTGCCAGTAGTGCCGACAGGGGGGCTGTAAAACTGTTTTTT,CASSADRGAVKLFF
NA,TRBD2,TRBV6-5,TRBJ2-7,TGTGCCAGCAGTAGTAGCGGGAGTAAGTACGAGCAGTACTTC,CASSSSGSKYEQYF
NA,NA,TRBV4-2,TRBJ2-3,TGTGCCAGCAGCTGGGGAAAGTTGGCAGATACGCAGTATTTT,CASSWGKLADTQYF
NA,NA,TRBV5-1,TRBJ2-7,TGCGCCAGCAGCCCCGGGGACACGGGCTCCTACGAGCAGTACTTC,CASSPGDTGSYEQYF
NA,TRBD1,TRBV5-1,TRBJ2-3,TGCGCCAGCAGCTTGTCAGGGGGTGCAGATACGCAGTATTTT,CASSLSGGADTQYF